The source of this T cell receptor beta chain is a study of blood T cell repertoires in COVID-19. The overall study: Some COVID-19 samples were acute and others convalescent; all came from the United States, Italy and Spain. PBMCs, B-cell-depleted T cells, or T cells provided the cDNA or gDNA that made up the material.

Germline V gives CDR1 SGDLS, CDR2 YYNGEE. The CDR3 has 14 amino acids. V dropped 4 bases and J dropped 6 bases, with 15 bases sitting between them. Authors' processing steps: How many nucleated cells were present was estimated from reference gene primer amplification. The assay was immunoSEQ multiplex PCR, and TCRdb's table has in-frame clones only and misses some. V, J and clone size are those of that table, while D and trimming were read from the DNA. Counted here are 470,000 or so clones, 85% to 90% occurring once; the ten biggest clones make up more than 4%. Sequenced sample: peripheral blood. V gene TRBV9 combines with J gene TRBJ2-3; tentatively, D is TRBD1 (6 bases). The clonotype comes from a woman aged 25 to 39 with acute or convalescent COVID-19. The CDR3 DNA sequence: TGTGCCAGCAGCCCAGGGGCTAGCTCCGATACGCAGTATTTT. Translating it yields CASSPGASSDTQYF.